The source of this T cell receptor beta chain is a study of cytomegalovirus exposure and HLA in healthy donors. Study in general: From HLA-typed donors, an early data release held about 85 million unique TCRs.

As regards this clone: What it binds is not known.

V was clipped by 2 bases and J by 1 base; unmatched bases: 5. The CDR3 is 15 amino acids. Germline V gene lookup returns CDR1 MNHNY and CDR2 SVGAGI (reference sequence). Findings of the study overall: The classifier reportedly diagnosed cytomegalovirus status with high specificity and sensitivity. Productive status was seen about 87% or about 30% of the time for most TCR beta V segments in an earlier analysis.

PCR used 60 Vbeta primers and 13 Jbeta primers. Here immunoSEQ multiplex PCR was the method, and the copy in TCRdb shows in-frame clones only, minus some. This table holds 100,000 to 120,000 clones, roughly 80% found once. The TCR comes from a woman under 40 in good health and CMV-seronegative. V gene TRBV6-6 combines with J gene TRBJ2-7; TRBD1 aligns across 7 bases. The sample was PBMCs. The DNA of the CDR3 is TGTGCCAGCAGTTACCCGAGCAGGGGGTCCTACGAGCAGTACTTC. Encoded protein: CASSYPSRGSYEQYF.